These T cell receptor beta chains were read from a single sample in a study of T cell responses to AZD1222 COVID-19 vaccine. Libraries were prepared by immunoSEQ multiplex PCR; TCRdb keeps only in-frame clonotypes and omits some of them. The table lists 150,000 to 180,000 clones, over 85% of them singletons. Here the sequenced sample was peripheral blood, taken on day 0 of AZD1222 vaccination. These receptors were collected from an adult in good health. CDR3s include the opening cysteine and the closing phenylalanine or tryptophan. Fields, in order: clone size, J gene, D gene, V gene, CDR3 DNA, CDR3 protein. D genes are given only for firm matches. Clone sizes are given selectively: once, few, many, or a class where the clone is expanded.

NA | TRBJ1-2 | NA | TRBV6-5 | TGTGCCAGCAGTCGAGGTACGGATGGCTACACCTTC | CASSRGTDGYTF
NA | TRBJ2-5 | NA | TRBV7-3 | TGTGCCAGCAGCTTAAGGCCTGGAGAGACCCAGTACTTC | CASSLRPGETQYF
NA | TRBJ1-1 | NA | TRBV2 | TGTGCCAGCAAAGGAGGGGGAACTGAAGCTTTCTTT | CASKGGGTEAFF
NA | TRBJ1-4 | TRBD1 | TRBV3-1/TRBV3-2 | TGTGCCAGCAGCCAGGGATTAGGGGGCCGCGGGGAAAAACTGTTTTTT | CASSQGLGGRGEKLFF
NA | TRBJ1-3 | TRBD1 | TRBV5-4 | TGTGCCAGCGCGGACAGGGGCTCTGGAAACACCATATATTTT | CASADRGSGNTIYF
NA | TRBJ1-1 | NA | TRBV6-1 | TGTGCCAGCAGTGAAAGGGCGATGGCTCTAAACACTGAAGCTTTCTTT | CASSERAMALNTEAFF
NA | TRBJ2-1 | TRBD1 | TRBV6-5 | TGTGCCAGCACCCCGGGACAGGGCAATGAGCAGTTCTTC | CASTPGQGNEQFF
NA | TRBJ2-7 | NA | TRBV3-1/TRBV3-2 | TGTGCCAGCAGCCAAGAATTGGGGTCCTACGAGCAGTACTTC | CASSQELGSYEQYF
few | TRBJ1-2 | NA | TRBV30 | TGTGCCTGGAGTGTCGGTGACCACGGGAACTATGGCTACACCTTC | CAWSVGDHGNYGYTF
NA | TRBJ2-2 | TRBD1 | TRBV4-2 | TGTGCCAGCAGCCAAGCCCATGGGACAGCCACCGGGGAGCTGTTTTTT | CASSQAHGTATGELFF
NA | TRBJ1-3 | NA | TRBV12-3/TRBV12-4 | TGTGCCAGCGGCGGACCCTTTGGAAACACCATATATTTT | CASGGPFGNTIYF
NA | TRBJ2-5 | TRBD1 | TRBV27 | TGTGCCAGCAGTTTCAGGGGGCGCACGGAGACCCAGTACTTC | CASSFRGRTETQYF
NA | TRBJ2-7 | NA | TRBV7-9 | TGTGCCAGCAGCGCAACCCCAGTCATGGGCACCTACGAGCAGTACTTC | CASSATPVMGTYEQYF
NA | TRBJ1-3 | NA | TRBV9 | TGTGCCAGCAGCGTAGGGGGGCCTTCCATCCTTCTCTCTGGAAACACCATATATTTT | CASSVGGPSILLSGNTIYF
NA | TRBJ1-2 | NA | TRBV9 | TGTGCCAGCAGCGTAGCAGGGCCCGGCTCAAACTATGGCTACACCTTC | CASSVAGPGSNYGYTF
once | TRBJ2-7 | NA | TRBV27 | TGTGCCAGCAGTTTCTCGACCCGTAGTTCCGAGCAGTACTTC | CASSFSTRSSEQYF
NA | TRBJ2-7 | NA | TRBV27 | TGTGCCAGCAGTTTATGGGGTGACAGCGACGAGCAGTACTTC | CASSLWGDSDEQYF
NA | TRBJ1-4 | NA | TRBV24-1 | TGTGCCACCAGTGGTCGGGGTAAACTGTTTTTT | CATSGRGKLFF
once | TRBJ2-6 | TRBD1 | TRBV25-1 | TGTGCCAGCAGTGGGACAGGGGGCTGGAGTGTTGGGGCCAACGTCCTGACTTTC | CASSGTGGWSVGANVLTF
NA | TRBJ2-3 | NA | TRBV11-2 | TGTGCCAGCAGCTTAACTGACTACACAGATACGCAGTATTTT | CASSLTDYTDTQYF
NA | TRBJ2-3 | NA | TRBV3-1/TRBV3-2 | TGTGCCAGCAGCCAGGCTTACACAGATACGCAGTATTTT | CASSQAYTDTQYF
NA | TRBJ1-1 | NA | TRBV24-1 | TGTGCCACCAGTGAGGCTGCGGGGGACACTGAAGCTTTCTTT | CATSEAAGDTEAFF
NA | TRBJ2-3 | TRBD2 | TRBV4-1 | TGCGCCAGCAGCGTACGACGATCCTTAGCGGGAGGGCCGGTGGATACGCAGTATTTT | CASSVRRSLAGGPVDTQYF
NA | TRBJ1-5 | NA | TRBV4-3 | TGCGCCAGCAGCCACTCCGAGTCGGTGGGAACCCAGCATTTT | CASSHSESVGTQHF
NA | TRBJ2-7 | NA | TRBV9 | TGTGCCAGCAGGAGAGGGGCCTCCTACGAGCAGTACTTC | CASRRGASYEQYF
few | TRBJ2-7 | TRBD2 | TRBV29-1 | TGCAGCATCTCGGGACTAGCGGGAAAGGCCCCCTACGAGCAGTACTTC | CSISGLAGKAPYEQYF
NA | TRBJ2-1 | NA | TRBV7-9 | TGTGCCAGCAGCATAGGACAGTACAATGAGCAGTTCTTC | CASSIGQYNEQFF
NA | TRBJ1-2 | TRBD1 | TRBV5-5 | TGTGCCAGCAGCTTTGGACAGGGGACGGGCTACACCTTC | CASSFGQGTGYTF
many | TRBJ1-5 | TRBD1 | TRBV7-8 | TGTGCCAGCAGCTTTCAGGGGGCGAAGCAGCCCCAGCATTTT | CASSFQGAKQPQHF
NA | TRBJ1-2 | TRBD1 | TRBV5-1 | TGCGCCAGCAGCTTGGGGCAGGGGGCGAACTATGGCTACACCTTC | CASSLGQGANYGYTF
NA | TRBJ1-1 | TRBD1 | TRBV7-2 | TGTGCCAGCAGCTTAGACAGGGGGCCACGGGAAGCTTTCTTT | CASSLDRGPREAFF
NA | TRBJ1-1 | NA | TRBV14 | TGTGCCAGCAGCCAAGATTTATCAGGGAACGCTTTCTTT | CASSQDLSGNAFF
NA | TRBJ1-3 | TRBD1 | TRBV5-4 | TGTGCCAGCAGCTTGGCCGGGACAGGGTTTAAATCTGGAAACACCATATATTTT | CASSLAGTGFKSGNTIYF
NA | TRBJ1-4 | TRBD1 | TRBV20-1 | TGCAGTGGCAGGGGGAACGAAAAACTGTTTTTT | CSGRGNEKLFF
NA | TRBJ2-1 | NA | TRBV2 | TGTACCCACGGAGGGGCCCTCGTCCAGTTCTTC | CTHGGALVQFF
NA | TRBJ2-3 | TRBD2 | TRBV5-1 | TGCGCCAGCAGCTTGGCCGCTAGCGGGGGGGCCAATACGCAGTATTTT | CASSLAASGGANTQYF
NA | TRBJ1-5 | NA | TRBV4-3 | TGCGCCAGCAGCCAAGGCAACGGCAATCAGCCCCAGCATTTT | CASSQGNGNQPQHF
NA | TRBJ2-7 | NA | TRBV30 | TGTGCCCGGAGCTTCCCCGGTGGCTACGAGCAGTACTTC | CARSFPGGYEQYF
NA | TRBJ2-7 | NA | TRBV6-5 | TGTGCCAGCAGTTACGGGTGGGGAGGTCGCTACGAGCAGTACTTC | CASSYGWGGRYEQYF
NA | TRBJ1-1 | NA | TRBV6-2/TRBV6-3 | TGTGCCAGCAGTAACCACCCAGGGACGGTGAACACTGAAGCTTTCTTT | CASSNHPGTVNTEAFF
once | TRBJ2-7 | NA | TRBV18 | TGTGCCAGCTCAAAAGAGCAGGTTTACGAGCAGTACTTC | CASSKEQVYEQYF
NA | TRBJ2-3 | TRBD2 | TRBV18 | TGTGCCAGCTCACCCCACGGGGGGGAGGGAGATACGCAGTATTTT | CASSPHGGEGDTQYF
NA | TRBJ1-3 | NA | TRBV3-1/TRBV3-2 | TGTGCCAGCAACCAAGGGGGTTGGGGAAACACCATATATTTT | CASNQGGWGNTIYF
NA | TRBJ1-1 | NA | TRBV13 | TGTGCCAGCAGTTCTCCTCAGGGAGCTTACATGAACACTGAAGCTTTCTTT | CASSSPQGAYMNTEAFF
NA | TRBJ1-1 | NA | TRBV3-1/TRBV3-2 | TGTGCCAGCAGCCAGGGCGACAGCTACCTTAGTGAAGCTTTCTTT | CASSQGDSYLSEAFF
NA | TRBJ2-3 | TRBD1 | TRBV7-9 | TGTGCCAGCCGGCAGGGGGACACGCAGTATTTT | CASRQGDTQYF
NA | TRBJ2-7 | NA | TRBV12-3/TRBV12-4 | TGTGCCAGCAGACCAGCGGGACAATACGAGCAGTACTTC | CASRPAGQYEQYF
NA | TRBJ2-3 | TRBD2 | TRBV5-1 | TGCGCCAGCAGCATAGGGGACTACACAGATACGCAGTATTTT | CASSIGDYTDTQYF
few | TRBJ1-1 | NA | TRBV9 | TGTGCCAGCAGCGTAGCACCCTTACAGGGAGGGAACACTGAAGCTTTCTTT | CASSVAPLQGGNTEAFF
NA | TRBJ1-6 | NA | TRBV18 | TGTGCCAGCTCACCGGACCGAACGGGTTCACCCCTCCACTTT | CASSPDRTGSPLHF
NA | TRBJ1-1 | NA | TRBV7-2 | TGTGCCAGCAGCTTGTATGGAACTCAAACTGAAGCTTTCTTT | CASSLYGTQTEAFF